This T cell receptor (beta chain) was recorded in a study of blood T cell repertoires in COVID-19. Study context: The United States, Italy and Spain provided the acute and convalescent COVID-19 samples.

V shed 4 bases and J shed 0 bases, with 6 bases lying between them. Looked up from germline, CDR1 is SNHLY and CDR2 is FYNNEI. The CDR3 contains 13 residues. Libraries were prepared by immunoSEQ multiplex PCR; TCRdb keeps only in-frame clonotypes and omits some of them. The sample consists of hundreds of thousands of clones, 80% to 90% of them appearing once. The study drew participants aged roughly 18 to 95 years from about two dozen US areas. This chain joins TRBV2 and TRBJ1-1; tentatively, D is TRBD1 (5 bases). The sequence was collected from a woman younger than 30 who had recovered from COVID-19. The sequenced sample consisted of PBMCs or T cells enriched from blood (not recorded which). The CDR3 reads CASSGQLNTEAFF. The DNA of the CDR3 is TGTGCCAGCAGTGGACAGTTGAACACTGAAGCTTTCTTT.